The rows below give T cell receptor beta chains drawn from one sample of a study of T cell changes during pregnancy in multiple sclerosis. Measured with immunoSEQ multiplex PCR; TCRdb has only the in-frame clones, and not every one. The sample has fewer than 55,000 clones, 85% to 90% seen once. This material consisted of peripheral blood, taken in the first trimester of pregnancy. Receptors originate from a female donor with multiple sclerosis, enrolled in a pregnancy study. Both conserved end residues are trimmed from each CDR3.

>TRBV6-5
ASSYPGRGGEQY
>TRBV10-3
AAGGTDTQY
>TRBV5-8
ASSLLTSGGAQETQY
>TRBV6-5
ASSYSTGSSNEKLF
>TRBV29-1
SVQGGTEAF
>TRBV9
ASSVFGGRGNIQY
>TRBV28
ASSSRHSGGDEQF
>TRBV7-2
ASSLADAGTGSYGYT
>TRBV7-2
ASSLASGESSYNSPLH
>TRBV10-3
AVTAGTATNYGYT
>TRBV5-4
ASSSGKYLTFQETQY
>TRBV14
ASSPLGTGLADTQY
>TRBV7-2
ASSLDRVSGNTIY
>TRBV5-6
ASSLDRDIAYEQY
>TRBV2
ASSAGGTPQH
>TRBV18
ASSPYTGQNEQF
>TRBV18
ASSTDFNSPLH
>TRBV9
ASSRRTSGGVADTQY
>TRBV5-5
ASSLGPTGRISEAF
>TRBV5-6
ASSLEGLTGQGYSPLH
>TRBV18
ASSPGHGKSSYNEQF
>TRBV30
AWGQGLGYT
>TRBV19
ASTPRGAENTEAF
>TRBV5-8
ASSLAPRETQY